Sequencing of this T cell receptor (beta chain) was carried out in a study of T cell changes during pregnancy in multiple sclerosis. There are a few counts of this clone. Germline V gene data show CDR1 as SGHDT and CDR2 as YYEEEE. There are 14 residues in the CDR3. V lost 4 bases, J lost 8 bases, and 8 bases stayed unmatched. This table comes from immunoSEQ multiplex PCR, and its TCRdb copy is limited to in-frame clones, with some not included. The repertoire holds 100,000 to 140,000 clones, with 85% to 95% as singletons. The specimen was peripheral blood, collected in the third trimester of pregnancy. The clonotype was recovered from a female donor in good health, enrolled as a control in a pregnancy study. The rearrangement joins TRBV5-6 to TRBJ1-2, with 10 bases that match TRBD1. In DNA, the CDR3 is TGTGCCAGCAGCCCGACAGGGGGCGCAGTGGGCTACACCTTC. Its translation: CASSPTGGAVGYTF.